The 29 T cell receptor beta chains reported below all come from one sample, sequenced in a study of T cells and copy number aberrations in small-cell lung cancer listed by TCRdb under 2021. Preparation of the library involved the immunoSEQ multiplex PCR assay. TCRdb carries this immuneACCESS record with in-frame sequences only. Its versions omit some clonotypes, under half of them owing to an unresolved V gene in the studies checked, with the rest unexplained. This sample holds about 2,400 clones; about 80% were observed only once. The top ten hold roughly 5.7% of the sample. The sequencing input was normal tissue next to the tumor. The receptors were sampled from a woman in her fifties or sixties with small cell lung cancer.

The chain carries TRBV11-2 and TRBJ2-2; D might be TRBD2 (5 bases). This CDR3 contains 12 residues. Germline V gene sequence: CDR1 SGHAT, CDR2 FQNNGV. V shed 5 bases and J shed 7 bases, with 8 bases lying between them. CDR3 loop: CASSPEGGELFF. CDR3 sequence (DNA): TGTGCCAGCAGCCCTGAGGGCGGGGAGCTGTTTTTT.

CDR3 in DNA: TGCAGCGCTGGGACCGCGAACACCGGGGAGCTGTTTTTT. Translating gives CSAGTANTGELFF. J is TRBJ2-2 and V is TRBV29-1; possibly TRBD1 or TRBD2 for D (5 bases each). The CDR3 runs 13 residues. Germline V lookup: CDR1 SQVTM, CDR2 ANQGSEA. V was trimmed by 7 bases and J by 0 bases, leaving 9 bases between them.

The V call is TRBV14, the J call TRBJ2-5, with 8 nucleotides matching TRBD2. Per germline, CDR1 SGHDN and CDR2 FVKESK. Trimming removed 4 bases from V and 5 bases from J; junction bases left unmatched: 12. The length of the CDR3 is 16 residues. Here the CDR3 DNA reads TGTGCCAGCAGCCCGGGACTAGACATTAATTGGGAGACCCAGTACTTC. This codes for CASSPGLDINWETQYF.

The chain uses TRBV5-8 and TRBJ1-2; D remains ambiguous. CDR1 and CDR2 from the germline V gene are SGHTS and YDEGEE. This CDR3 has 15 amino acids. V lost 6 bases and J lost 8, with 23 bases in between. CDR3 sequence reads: CASTQMAEASGGYTF. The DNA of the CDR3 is TGTGCCAGCACCCAAATGGCGGAGGCCTCCGGGGGCTACACCTTC.

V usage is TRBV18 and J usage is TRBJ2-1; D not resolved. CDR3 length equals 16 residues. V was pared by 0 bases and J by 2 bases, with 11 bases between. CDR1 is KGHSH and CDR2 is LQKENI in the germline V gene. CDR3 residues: CASSPPGQTTYNEQFF. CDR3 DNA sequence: TGTGCCAGCTCACCACCAGGTCAGACGACCTACAATGAGCAGTTCTTC.

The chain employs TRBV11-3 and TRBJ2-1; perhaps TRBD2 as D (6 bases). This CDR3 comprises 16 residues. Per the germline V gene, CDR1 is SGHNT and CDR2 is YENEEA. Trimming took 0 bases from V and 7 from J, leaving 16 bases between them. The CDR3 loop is CASSLDRASAENEQFF. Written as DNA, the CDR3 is TGTGCCAGCAGCTTAGATCGGGCTAGCGCGGAAAATGAGCAGTTCTTC.

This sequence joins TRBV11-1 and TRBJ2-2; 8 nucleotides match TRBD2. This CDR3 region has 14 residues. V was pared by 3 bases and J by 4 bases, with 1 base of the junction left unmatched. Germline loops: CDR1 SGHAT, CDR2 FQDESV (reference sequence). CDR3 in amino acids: CASSFRGGTGELFF. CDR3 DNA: TGTGCCAGCAGCTTTCGGGGGGGCACCGGGGAGCTGTTTTTT.

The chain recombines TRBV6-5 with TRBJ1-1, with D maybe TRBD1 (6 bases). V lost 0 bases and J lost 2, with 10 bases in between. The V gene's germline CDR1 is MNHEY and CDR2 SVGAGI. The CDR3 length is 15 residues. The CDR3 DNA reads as TGTGCCAGCAGTTACTCTTTCGGGACAAACACTGAAGCTTTCTTT. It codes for CASSYSFGTNTEAFF.

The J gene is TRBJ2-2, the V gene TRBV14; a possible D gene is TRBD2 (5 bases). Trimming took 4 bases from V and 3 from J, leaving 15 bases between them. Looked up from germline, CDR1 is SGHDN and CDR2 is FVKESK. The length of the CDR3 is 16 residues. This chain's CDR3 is CASSLARTPDTGELFF. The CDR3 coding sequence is TGTGCCAGCAGCCTGGCGCGGACTCCCGACACCGGGGAGCTGTTTTTT.

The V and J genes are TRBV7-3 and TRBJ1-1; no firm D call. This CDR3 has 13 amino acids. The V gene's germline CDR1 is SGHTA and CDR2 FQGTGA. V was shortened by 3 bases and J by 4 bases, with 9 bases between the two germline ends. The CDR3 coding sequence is TGTGCCAGCAGCTTCGCGGGAAGCACTGAAGCTTTCTTT. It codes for CASSFAGSTEAFF.

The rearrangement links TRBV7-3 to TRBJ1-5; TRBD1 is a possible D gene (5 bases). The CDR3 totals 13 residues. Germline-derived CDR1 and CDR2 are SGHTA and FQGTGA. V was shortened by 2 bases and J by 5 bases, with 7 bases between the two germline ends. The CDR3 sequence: CASSLSGDQPQHF. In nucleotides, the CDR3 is TGTGCCAGCAGCTTATCGGGGGATCAGCCCCAGCATTTT.

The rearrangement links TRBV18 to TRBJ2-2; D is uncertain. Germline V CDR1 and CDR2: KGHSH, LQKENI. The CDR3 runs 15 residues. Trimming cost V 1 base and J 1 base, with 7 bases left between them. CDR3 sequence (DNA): TGTGCCAGCTCACCACAGGTCAGGAACACCGGGGAGCTGTTTTTT. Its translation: CASSPQVRNTGELFF.

The CDR3 nucleotides read TGCGCCAGCAGCTTGGCCACAGGGAGTACTGAAGCTTTCTTT. Protein: CASSLATGSTEAFF. The rearrangement joins TRBV5-1 to TRBJ1-1, with D perhaps TRBD1 (6 bases). CDR1 is SGHRS and CDR2 is YFSETQ in the germline V gene. The V gene lost 0 bases and the J gene lost 5 bases, with 11 bases spanning the gap. This CDR3 has 14 residues.

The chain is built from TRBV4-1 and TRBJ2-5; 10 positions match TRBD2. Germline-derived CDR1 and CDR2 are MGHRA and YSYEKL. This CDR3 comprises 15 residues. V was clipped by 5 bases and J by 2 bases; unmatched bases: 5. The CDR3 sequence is CASSTGLADQETQYF. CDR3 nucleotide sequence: TGCGCCAGCAGCACCGGACTAGCGGATCAAGAGACCCAGTACTTC.

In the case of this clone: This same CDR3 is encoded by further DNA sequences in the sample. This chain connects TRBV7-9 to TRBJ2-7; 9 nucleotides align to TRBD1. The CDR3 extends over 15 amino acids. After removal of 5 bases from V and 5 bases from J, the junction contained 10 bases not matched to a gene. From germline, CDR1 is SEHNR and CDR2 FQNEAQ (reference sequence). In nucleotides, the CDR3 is TGTGCCAGCAGCGACCTCGGGACAGGGTACCACGAGCAGTACTTC. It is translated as CASSDLGTGYHEQYF.

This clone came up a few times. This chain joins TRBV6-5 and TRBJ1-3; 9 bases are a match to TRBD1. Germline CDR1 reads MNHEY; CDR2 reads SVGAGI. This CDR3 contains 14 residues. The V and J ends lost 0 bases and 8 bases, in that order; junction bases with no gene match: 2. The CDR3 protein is CASSYSTGGDTIYF. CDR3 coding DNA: TGTGCCAGCAGTTACTCGACAGGGGGGGACACCATATATTTT.

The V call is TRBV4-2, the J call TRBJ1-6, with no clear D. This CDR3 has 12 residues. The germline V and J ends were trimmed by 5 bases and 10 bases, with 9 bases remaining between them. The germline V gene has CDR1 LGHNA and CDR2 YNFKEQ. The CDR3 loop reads CASSGQESPLHF. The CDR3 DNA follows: TGTGCCAGCAGCGGGCAGGAATCACCCCTCCACTTT.

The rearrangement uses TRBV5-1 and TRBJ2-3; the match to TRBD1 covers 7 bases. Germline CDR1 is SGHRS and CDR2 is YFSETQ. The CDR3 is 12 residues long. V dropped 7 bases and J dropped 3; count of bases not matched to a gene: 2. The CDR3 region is CASGTETDTQYF. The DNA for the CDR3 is TGCGCCAGCGGGACAGAAACAGATACGCAGTATTTT.

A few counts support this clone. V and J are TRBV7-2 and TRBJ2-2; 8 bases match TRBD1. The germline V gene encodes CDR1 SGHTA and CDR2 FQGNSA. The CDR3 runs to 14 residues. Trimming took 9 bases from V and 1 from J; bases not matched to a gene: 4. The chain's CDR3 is CASKGQVNTGELFF. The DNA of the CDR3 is TGTGCCAGTAAGGGACAGGTGAACACCGGGGAGCTGTTTTTT. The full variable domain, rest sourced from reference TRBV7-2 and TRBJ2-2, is GAGVSQSPSNKVTEKGKDVELRCDPISGHTALYWYRQSLGQGLEFLIYFQGNSAPDKSGLPSDRFSAERTGGSVSTLTIQRTQQEDSAVYLCASKGQVNTGELFFGEGSRLTVL.

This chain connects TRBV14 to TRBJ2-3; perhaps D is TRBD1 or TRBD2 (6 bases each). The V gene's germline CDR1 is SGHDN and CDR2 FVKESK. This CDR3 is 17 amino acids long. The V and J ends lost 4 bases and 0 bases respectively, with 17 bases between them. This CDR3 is CASSPLVGGTSTDTQYF. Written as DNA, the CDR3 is TGTGCCAGCAGCCCACTTGTTGGCGGGACAAGCACAGATACGCAGTATTTT.

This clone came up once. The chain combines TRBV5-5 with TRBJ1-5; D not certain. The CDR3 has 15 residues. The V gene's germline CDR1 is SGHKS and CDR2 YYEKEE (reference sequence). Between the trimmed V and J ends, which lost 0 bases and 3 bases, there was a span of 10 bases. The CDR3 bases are TGTGCCAGCAGCTTGGACTGGACCTACAATCAGCCCCAGCATTTT. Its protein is CASSLDWTYNQPQHF.

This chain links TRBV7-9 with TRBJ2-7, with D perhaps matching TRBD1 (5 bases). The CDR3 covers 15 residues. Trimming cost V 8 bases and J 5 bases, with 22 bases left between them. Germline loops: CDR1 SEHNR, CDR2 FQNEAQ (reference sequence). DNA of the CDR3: TGTGCCAGCTCCAAGAAAGGGGCCTTCTTCAACGAGCAGTACTTC. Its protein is CASSKKGAFFNEQYF.

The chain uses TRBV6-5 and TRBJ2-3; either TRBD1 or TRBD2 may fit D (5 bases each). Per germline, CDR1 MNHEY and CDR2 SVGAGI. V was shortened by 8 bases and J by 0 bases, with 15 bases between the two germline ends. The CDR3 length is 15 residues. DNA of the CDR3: TGTGCCAGCCGATCGACTTGGGGGAGCACAGATACGCAGTATTTT. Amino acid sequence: CASRSTWGSTDTQYF.

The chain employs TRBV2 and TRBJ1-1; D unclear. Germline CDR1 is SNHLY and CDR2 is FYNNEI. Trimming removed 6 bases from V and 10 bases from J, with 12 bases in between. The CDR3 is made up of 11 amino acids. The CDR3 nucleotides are TGTGCCAGCAGGGATACATTATCAGCTTTCTTT. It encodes CASRDTLSAFF.

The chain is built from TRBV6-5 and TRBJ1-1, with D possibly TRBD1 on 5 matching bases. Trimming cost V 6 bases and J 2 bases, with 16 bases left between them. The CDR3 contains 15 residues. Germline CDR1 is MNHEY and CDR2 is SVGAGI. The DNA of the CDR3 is TGTGCCAGCAGGTACCAAATCGGACACAACACTGAAGCTTTCTTT. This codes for CASRYQIGHNTEAFF.

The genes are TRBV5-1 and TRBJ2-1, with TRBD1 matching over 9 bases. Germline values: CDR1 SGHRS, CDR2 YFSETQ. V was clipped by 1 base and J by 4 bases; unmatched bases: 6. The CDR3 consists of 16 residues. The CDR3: CASSLIGTGLYNEQFF. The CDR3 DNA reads TGCGCCAGCAGCTTGATCGGGACAGGGCTATACAATGAGCAGTTCTTC.

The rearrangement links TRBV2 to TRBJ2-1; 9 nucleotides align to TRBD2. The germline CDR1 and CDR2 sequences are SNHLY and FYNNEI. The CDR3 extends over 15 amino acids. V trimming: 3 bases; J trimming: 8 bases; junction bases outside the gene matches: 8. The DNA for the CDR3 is TGTGCCAGCAGTGATTCGGCTAGCGGGAAACATGAGCAGTTCTTC. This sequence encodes CASSDSASGKHEQFF.

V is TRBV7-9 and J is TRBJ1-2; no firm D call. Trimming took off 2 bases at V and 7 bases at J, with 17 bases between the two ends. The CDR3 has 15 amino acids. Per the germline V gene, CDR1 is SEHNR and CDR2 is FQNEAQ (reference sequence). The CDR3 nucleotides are TGTGCCAGCAGCTTACCCGTTGGTGAGCAAAGTGGCTACACCTTC. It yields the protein CASSLPVGEQSGYTF.

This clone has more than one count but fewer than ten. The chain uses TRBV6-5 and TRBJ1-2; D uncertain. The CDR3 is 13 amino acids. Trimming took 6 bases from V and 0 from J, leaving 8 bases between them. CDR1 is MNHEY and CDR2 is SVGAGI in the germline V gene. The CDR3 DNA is TGTGCCAGCAGGACCCTAGCTAACTATGGCTACACCTTC. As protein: CASRTLANYGYTF.